This TCR beta chain was identified during a study of shared clonotypes between healthy human individuals. Study information: Each donor contributed plates that comprised three CD4 naive, three CD4 memory, two CD8 naive and one CD8 memory.

The protocol was immunoSEQ multiplex PCR, while the TCRdb copy is restricted to in-frame clones and leaves out a portion. Counted here are some 2,000,000 clones, approximately 94% occurring once; the ten biggest clones make up 0.13%. Comments on this clone: Its antigen remains unidentified.

Study-wide results and limits: Sorted-subset sequencing, rarefaction showed, was incomplete despite large depth. Memory subsets generally showed smaller estimated richness than naive subsets did.

The receptor's source is a man aged 18 to 29 in good health. The material sequenced was naive CD4+ T cells sorted from blood. As to subset: CD45RA+ positively selected.

CDR3: CASSATLGETQYF. The CDR3 DNA sequence: TGTGCCAGCAGCGCCACACTGGGGGAGACCCAGTACTTC. The chain combines TRBV5-4 with TRBJ2-5; D unclear. The CDR3 sequence is 13 residues long. Germline values: CDR1 SGHNT, CDR2 YYREEE (reference sequence). Trimming took off 4 bases at V and 5 bases at J, with 12 bases between the two ends.